These T cell receptor beta chains were read from a single sample in a study of blood T cell repertoires in COVID-19. Repertoires were generated with immunoSEQ multiplex PCR, while TCRdb's copy carries only in-frame clones and drops some. The sample records 650,000 to 800,000 clones, 70% to 90% being singletons. Sequenced input: peripheral blood. Receptor source: a woman under 30 with acute or convalescent COVID-19. CDR3s include the opening cysteine and the closing phenylalanine or tryptophan. Each record gives: J gene, D gene, V gene, clone size, CDR3 DNA, CDR3 protein. A D gene is named only where the DNA matches it firmly. The size field is filled for only some rows; it gives once, few, many or a size class.

j_call: TRBJ2-3; d_call: TRBD2; v_call: TRBV5-1; clone_size: NA; cdr3_nt: TGCGCCAGCAGCTTGCCAGCGGGGGAAACAGATACGCAGTATTTT; cdr3_aa: CASSLPAGETDTQYF
j_call: TRBJ2-7; d_call: TRBD1; v_call: TRBV4-1; clone_size: once; cdr3_nt: TGCGCCAGCAGCCCAATCTCGACAGGGGTTGAGCAGTACTTC; cdr3_aa: CASSPISTGVEQYF
j_call: TRBJ2-7; d_call: TRBD2; v_call: TRBV7-9; clone_size: NA; cdr3_nt: TGTGCCAGCAGCTCGGGTGGCGGGGGGGCCTACGAGCAGTACTTC; cdr3_aa: CASSSGGGGAYEQYF
j_call: TRBJ2-2; d_call: NA; v_call: TRBV28; clone_size: NA; cdr3_nt: TGTGCCATCTCGGACGGGAAAAGTCCCGGGGAGCTGTTTTTT; cdr3_aa: CAISDGKSPGELFF
j_call: TRBJ2-1; d_call: TRBD2; v_call: TRBV7-8; clone_size: NA; cdr3_nt: TGTGCCAGCAGCTTAGCTAGACTAGCGGGGAGGAATGAGCAGTTCTTC; cdr3_aa: CASSLARLAGRNEQFF
j_call: TRBJ1-2; d_call: NA; v_call: TRBV5-4; clone_size: NA; cdr3_nt: TGTGCCAGCAGCTTGCTACCGGTCACCTATGGCTACACCTTC; cdr3_aa: CASSLLPVTYGYTF
j_call: TRBJ1-3; d_call: TRBD1; v_call: TRBV6-5; clone_size: NA; cdr3_nt: TGTGCCAGCAGGTCCAAGACAGGGATTGGAAACACCATATATTTT; cdr3_aa: CASRSKTGIGNTIYF
j_call: TRBJ1-5; d_call: TRBD1; v_call: TRBV7-9; clone_size: NA; cdr3_nt: TGTGCCAGCAGCTTCGGACAGGGAGGTTACAATCAGCCCCAGCATTTT; cdr3_aa: CASSFGQGGYNQPQHF
j_call: TRBJ1-1; d_call: NA; v_call: TRBV4-1; clone_size: NA; cdr3_nt: TGCGCCAGCAGCCCCTTTCGGCAGTCAGGGAACACTGAAGCTTTCTTT; cdr3_aa: CASSPFRQSGNTEAFF
j_call: TRBJ1-3; d_call: NA; v_call: TRBV29-1; clone_size: few; cdr3_nt: TGCAGCGTTGGGGAGCACAGAAACACCATATATTTT; cdr3_aa: CSVGEHRNTIYF
j_call: TRBJ1-2; d_call: TRBD1; v_call: TRBV25-1; clone_size: NA; cdr3_nt: TGTGCCAGCAGTGACCAGGGGGCTCGATATGGCTACACCTTC; cdr3_aa: CASSDQGARYGYTF
j_call: TRBJ1-5; d_call: NA; v_call: TRBV5-5; clone_size: NA; cdr3_nt: TGTGCCAGCAGCTCCGACAGTAGCAATCAGCCCCAGCATTTT; cdr3_aa: CASSSDSSNQPQHF
j_call: TRBJ2-1; d_call: NA; v_call: TRBV29-1; clone_size: NA; cdr3_nt: TGCAGCGTTGTCGCTGCGGTTAACAATGAGCAGTTCTTC; cdr3_aa: CSVVAAVNNEQFF
j_call: TRBJ2-7; d_call: TRBD2; v_call: TRBV7-2; clone_size: NA; cdr3_nt: TGTGCCAGCAGCTTAGCGCTGGGGGGGATCTACGAGCAGTACTTC; cdr3_aa: CASSLALGGIYEQYF
j_call: TRBJ1-2; d_call: TRBD1; v_call: TRBV5-5; clone_size: NA; cdr3_nt: TGTGCCAGCAGCTTGGGACCGGGACAGGGGACAACTTATGGCTACACCTTC; cdr3_aa: CASSLGPGQGTTYGYTF
j_call: TRBJ1-2; d_call: NA; v_call: TRBV6-2/TRBV6-3; clone_size: few; cdr3_nt: TGTGCCAGCAGTTGGGAGATTACTAACTATGGCTACACCTTC; cdr3_aa: CASSWEITNYGYTF
j_call: TRBJ2-5; d_call: NA; v_call: TRBV5-1; clone_size: once; cdr3_nt: TGCGCCAGCAGCCTCGCCAGAACCAAAGAGACCCAGTACTTC; cdr3_aa: CASSLARTKETQYF
j_call: TRBJ1-2; d_call: TRBD1; v_call: TRBV7-9; clone_size: once; cdr3_nt: TGTGCCAGCAGCCCCCGGACAGGGGGCTTTAATGGCTACACCTTC; cdr3_aa: CASSPRTGGFNGYTF
j_call: TRBJ1-2; d_call: TRBD1; v_call: TRBV3-1/TRBV3-2; clone_size: once; cdr3_nt: TGTGCCAGCAGCCAAACAGGGGAACCCTATGGCTACACCTTC; cdr3_aa: CASSQTGEPYGYTF
j_call: TRBJ1-6; d_call: NA; v_call: TRBV19; clone_size: NA; cdr3_nt: TGTGCCAGTACGTTATCATTGGAGAATTCACCCCTCCACTTT; cdr3_aa: CASTLSLENSPLHF
j_call: TRBJ1-5; d_call: NA; v_call: TRBV28; clone_size: NA; cdr3_nt: TGTGCCAGCAGTTTAGGGGGCCCACAGCCCCAGCATTTT; cdr3_aa: CASSLGGPQPQHF
j_call: TRBJ1-2; d_call: NA; v_call: TRBV2; clone_size: NA; cdr3_nt: TGTGCCAGCAGTGTACAGGGAGCTAACTATGGCTACACCTTC; cdr3_aa: CASSVQGANYGYTF
j_call: TRBJ1-5; d_call: TRBD1; v_call: TRBV12-5; clone_size: few; cdr3_nt: TGTGCTAGTGGTTTGGGGGACAGGGGACGGCCCCAGCATTTT; cdr3_aa: CASGLGDRGRPQHF
j_call: TRBJ1-1; d_call: TRBD1; v_call: TRBV19; clone_size: NA; cdr3_nt: TGTGCCAGTAGTACGAGGACAGGGGGCACTGAAGCTTTCTTT; cdr3_aa: CASSTRTGGTEAFF
j_call: TRBJ1-5; d_call: NA; v_call: TRBV24-1; clone_size: NA; cdr3_nt: TGTGCCACCAGTGATCCCCGGGTAAATCAGCCCCAGCATTTT; cdr3_aa: CATSDPRVNQPQHF
j_call: TRBJ2-1; d_call: NA; v_call: TRBV12-3/TRBV12-4; clone_size: NA; cdr3_nt: TGTGCCAGCAGTTTAGCGCGGGTGCGGGAGCAGTTCTTC; cdr3_aa: CASSLARVREQFF
j_call: TRBJ1-1; d_call: NA; v_call: TRBV5-5; clone_size: NA; cdr3_nt: TGTGCCAGCAGCCTGGGGCCAAATTGGAACACTGAAGCTTTCTTT; cdr3_aa: CASSLGPNWNTEAFF
j_call: TRBJ1-6; d_call: TRBD1; v_call: TRBV11-1; clone_size: NA; cdr3_nt: TGTGCCACCTCCCTTCGGACAGGGTATTCACCCCTCCACTTT; cdr3_aa: CATSLRTGYSPLHF
j_call: TRBJ1-2; d_call: NA; v_call: TRBV24-1; clone_size: NA; cdr3_nt: TGTGCCACCAGTGATGAGCAGGGGCACTATGGCTACACCTTC; cdr3_aa: CATSDEQGHYGYTF
j_call: TRBJ1-2; d_call: NA; v_call: TRBV29-1; clone_size: NA; cdr3_nt: TGCAGCGTCCCACCCCGCGGCTCATCAGGGAATGGCTACACCTTC; cdr3_aa: CSVPPRGSSGNGYTF
j_call: TRBJ1-2; d_call: NA; v_call: TRBV6-1; clone_size: NA; cdr3_nt: TGTGCCAGCAGTGAGGCTCGACAGGCCTACTATGGCTACACCTTC; cdr3_aa: CASSEARQAYYGYTF
j_call: TRBJ2-7; d_call: NA; v_call: TRBV6-1; clone_size: NA; cdr3_nt: TGTGCCAGCAGTGAAGAGGATTCGGGTACCTACGAGCAGTACTTC; cdr3_aa: CASSEEDSGTYEQYF
j_call: TRBJ1-4; d_call: NA; v_call: TRBV4-1; clone_size: NA; cdr3_nt: TGCGCCAGCAGCCAGAGAGGTAGGACATACGAAAAACTGTTTTTT; cdr3_aa: CASSQRGRTYEKLFF
j_call: TRBJ1-1; d_call: TRBD1; v_call: TRBV19; clone_size: NA; cdr3_nt: TGTGCCAGTAGTCTTTTTCGGGACAGGGCTCTTCCCGGGCGAGCTTTCTTT; cdr3_aa: CASSLFRDRALPGRAFF
j_call: TRBJ1-2; d_call: NA; v_call: TRBV5-4; clone_size: NA; cdr3_nt: TGTGCCAGCAGCCACGACAGCAACTATGGCTACACCTTC; cdr3_aa: CASSHDSNYGYTF